This T cell receptor beta chain was sequenced in a study of T cell changes during pregnancy in multiple sclerosis. Repertoires were generated with immunoSEQ multiplex PCR, while TCRdb's copy carries only in-frame clones and drops some. The sample has over 35,000 clones, more than 80% seen once. The CDR3 extends over 13 amino acids. Germline V CDR1 and CDR2: MDHEN, SYDVKM. Trimming took 5 bases from V and 7 from J; bases not matched to a gene: 4. This TCR was sampled from a female donor with multiple sclerosis, enrolled in a pregnancy study. The genes are TRBV28 and TRBJ1-2, with 10 bases fitting TRBD1. Sequences were derived from CD4+ T cells from peripheral blood mononuclear cells, sampled in the third trimester of pregnancy. This chain's CDR3 is CASSSDRGLGYTF. The CDR3 coding sequence is TGTGCCAGCAGTAGCGACAGGGGGCTTGGCTACACCTTC.